This T cell receptor beta chain was sequenced during a study of T cells after yellow fever vaccination. Study-level results: In post-booster samples, most primary-vaccination clones reappeared (just under 97% CD4, roughly 88% CD8). Faster peaking, at day 5 versus 15, marked a secondary response that was weaker. Few clonotypes appeared in both CD4 and CD8 compartments.

Template switching with 5'RACE generated the TCR cDNA and added a universal primer site and UMIs. Using its own MiXCR run on the 5' RACE reads, TCRdb lists one record per CDR3 protein. Counted here are around 310,000 distinct CDR3 sequences, about 8.7% occurring once; the ten biggest clones make up roughly 18%. At least ten counts were recorded for this clonotype. Its specificity is unknown. The source of this sequence is a man aged 18-30 years who received the YFV17D yellow fever vaccine. The sequenced sample was PBMCs, obtained on the day of the first yellow fever vaccination.

This CDR3 reads CASHQVANTGELFF. CDR3 nucleotide sequence: TGTGCCAGCCATCAGGTTGCGAACACCGGGGAGCTGTTTTTT. This sequence joins TRBV12-3 or TRBV12-4 and TRBJ2-2, with unresolved D. The V end lost 8 bases, the J end lost 0 bases, and 10 bases lay between the germline ends. CDR3 length: 14 amino acids.